Detailed here is one T cell receptor (beta chain). Since a much larger clone is just one base distant, this may be a read error. Uncontrolled infections, pregnancy, lactation or other autoimmune diseases led to patient exclusion. This sample was taken from a study of Graves' ophthalmopathy and Graves' hyperthyroidism. V shed 5 bases, J shed 0 bases, and the junction held 11 bases outside the gene matches. Per germline, CDR1 MNHNS and CDR2 SASEGT. The CDR3 runs 18 residues. For repertoire sequencing, the TCR beta CDR3 regions were amplified from RNA transcripts. Following a first-round RT-PCR that used HTBI primers, a second-round multiplex PCR was carried out. TCRdb ran MiXCR on the multiplex PCR reads and lists one entry per CDR3 protein. The sample has around 40,000 distinct CDR3 sequences; 45% to 60% are singletons.

Material for sequencing was peripheral blood. The rearrangement uses TRBV6-1 and TRBJ1-5; 9 bases line up with TRBD1. The clonotype was recovered from an adult man with Graves' ophthalmopathy. CDR3 amino acids: CASSYGSGTGHSNQPQHF. The CDR3 bases are TGTGCCAGCAGTTACGGATCCGGGACAGGGCATAGCAATCAGCCCCAGCATTTT.